The clone carrying this T cell receptor beta chain was found a few times. Germline V gene sequence: CDR1 DFQATT, CDR2 SNEGSKA (reference sequence). The CDR3 covers 16 residues. The J segment lost 7 bases and the V segment lost 0 bases, leaving 11 bases of the junction unmatched. This entry is derived from a study of response to subunit inactivated influenza vaccine. TCRdb reanalysed the RT-PCR reads using MiXCR and keeps one entry per CDR3 protein. The table lists 600,000 to 850,000 distinct CDR3 sequences, 11% to 15% of them singletons. This clonotype originated in a man in his fifties who received an inactivated influenza vaccine. V usage is TRBV20-1 and J usage is TRBJ2-7, with 11 positions matching TRBD1. The input for sequencing was PBMCs from blood, taken 14 days before vaccination. CDR3 sequence: CSARDYDGTGGWEQYF. Here the CDR3 DNA reads TGCAGTGCTAGAGATTACGACGGGACAGGGGGTTGGGAGCAGTACTTC.